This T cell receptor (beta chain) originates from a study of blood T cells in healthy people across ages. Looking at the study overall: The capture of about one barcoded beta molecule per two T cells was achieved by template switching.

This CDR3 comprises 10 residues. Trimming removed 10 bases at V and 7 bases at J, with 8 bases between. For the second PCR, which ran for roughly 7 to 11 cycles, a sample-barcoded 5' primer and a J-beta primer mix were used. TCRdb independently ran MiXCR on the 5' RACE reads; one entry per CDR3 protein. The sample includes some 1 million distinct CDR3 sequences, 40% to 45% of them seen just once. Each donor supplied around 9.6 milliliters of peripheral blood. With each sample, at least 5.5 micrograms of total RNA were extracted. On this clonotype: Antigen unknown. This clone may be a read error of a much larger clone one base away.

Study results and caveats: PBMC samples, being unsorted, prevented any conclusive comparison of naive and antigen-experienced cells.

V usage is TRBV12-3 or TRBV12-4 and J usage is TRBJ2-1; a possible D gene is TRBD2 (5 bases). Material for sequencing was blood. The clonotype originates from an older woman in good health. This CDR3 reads CANGGNEQFF. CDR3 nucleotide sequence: TGTGCCAACGGCGGGAATGAGCAGTTCTTC.